A selection of T cell receptor beta chains follows, all from one sample in a study of T-cell reconstitution after alpha-beta-depleted transplantation in children. TCRdb ran MiXCR on the PCR reads and lists one entry per CDR3 protein. The table lists around 200,000 distinct CDR3 sequences, roughly 11% of them singletons. Sequencing used PBMCs, obtained before TCRalphabeta/CD19-depleted stem cell transplant. These receptors were collected from a child under three years old with acute myeloid leukemia, due to receive a stem cell transplant. Both conserved end residues are part of each CDR3. D genes are given only for firm matches. Clone sizes are given selectively: once, few, many, or a class where the clone is expanded.

D gene | J gene | V gene | clone size | CDR3 DNA | CDR3 protein
TRBD2 | TRBJ2-1 | TRBV5-1 | many | TGCGCCAGCAGCATTCTAGCGGGGCACAATGAGCAGTTCTTC | CASSILAGHNEQFF
. | TRBJ2-5 | TRBV30 | many | TGTGCCTGGAGCCCTGGGATACAAGAGACCCAGTACTTC | CAWSPGIQETQYF
. | TRBJ2-1 | TRBV15 | many | TGTGCCACCCAACTAGAACTCTCCTACAATGAGCAGTTCTTC | CATQLELSYNEQFF
TRBD2 | TRBJ2-3 | TRBV20-1 | many | TGCAGTGCTAGCGGGAGGGTTACGCAGTATTTT | CSASGRVTQYF
. | TRBJ2-1 | TRBV7-2 | many | TGTGCCAGCAGCTTAGGGCCGCACGGCAGCTCCTACAATGAGCAGTTCTTC | CASSLGPHGSSYNEQFF
. | TRBJ1-1 | TRBV29-1 | many | TGCAGCGCGGAGGGGGAGAGGACTGAAGCTTTCTTT | CSAEGERTEAFF
TRBD1 | TRBJ1-2 | TRBV11-3 | many | TGTGCCAGCACTCTGACAGGGGCAAATTATGGCTACACCTTC | CASTLTGANYGYTF
. | TRBJ2-5 | TRBV10-3 | many | TGTGCCATGTCCCAGCTCAGACAAGAGACCCAGTACTTC | CAMSQLRQETQYF
. | TRBJ1-1 | TRBV7-2 | . | TGTGCCAGCAGCCGCGGTCTAAACACTGAAGCTTCCTTT | CASSRGLNTEASF
. | TRBJ2-3 | TRBV4-3 | many | . | CASSQLPVGPGVATDTQYF
TRBD2 | TRBJ2-7 | TRBV6-2/TRBV6-3 | many | TGTGCCAGCAGTCGACCGACTAGCAGAAGGTACGAGCAGTACTTC | CASSRPTSRRYEQYF
. | TRBJ2-2 | TRBV9 | many | TGTGCCAGCAGCGTAGATTCAGGGTACACCGGGGAGCTGTTTTTT | CASSVDSGYTGELFF
TRBD2 | TRBJ2-7 | TRBV12-3/TRBV12-4 | many | TGTGCCAGCAGTGGGGACTGGCTAGCGGGAACCTACGAGCAGTACTTC | CASSGDWLAGTYEQYF
TRBD1 | TRBJ2-7 | TRBV11-1 | many | TGTGCCAGCAGCTTAGCTTGGGACAGGGGCGCCCCAAGCTCCTACGAGCAGTACTTC | CASSLAWDRGAPSSYEQYF
. | TRBJ1-1 | TRBV19 | many | TGTGCCAGTAGTATGTGGTCGGGGGACACTGAAGCTTTCTTT | CASSMWSGDTEAFF
. | TRBJ2-2 | TRBV12-3/TRBV12-4 | many | TGTGCCAGCAGCCCTAGGACCCCCGGGGAGCTGTTTTTT | CASSPRTPGELFF
TRBD2 | TRBJ2-5 | TRBV4-2 | many | TGTGCCAGCAGCCAAGGGGCGGGAGGGGGTCAAGAGACCCAGTACTTC | CASSQGAGGGQETQYF
. | TRBJ1-2 | TRBV7-9 | many | TGTGCCAGCAGCCTTGCACCCGGGGCGATTATTAACTATGGCTACACCTTC | CASSLAPGAIINYGYTF